One and the same sample provided the 24 T cell receptor beta chains below, sequenced in a study of T cells after posttransplantation cyclophosphamide. Sequencing was performed with immunoSEQ multiplex PCR; in TCRdb, only in-frame clones are kept and a portion is missing. Of approximately 11,000 clones in the sample, roughly 80% are singletons; the top ten hold less than 20%. Cyclophosphamide on days +3 and +4 followed busulfan-fludarabine conditioning and a marrow graft. Material: PBMCs, obtained around 2,000 days after allogeneic stem cell transplant with posttransplant cyclophosphamide. The receptors originated from a female patient aged 50-59 years who received an allogeneic stem cell transplant from a related donor, was CMV-positive, and had no GVHD. Some T cells may be supplied by the graft donor.

Judged by abundance, this clone is medium-sized. The CDR3 DNA is TGCGCCAGCAGCCAAGAAGACAGGGTTTATGGCTACACCTTC. It specifies CASSQEDRVYGYTF. The chain is built from TRBV4-1 and TRBJ1-2, with 7 bases fitting TRBD1. The CDR3 length is 14 residues. V lost 0 bases to trimming and J lost 5 bases; unmatched junction nucleotides: 3. The V gene's germline CDR1 is MGHRA and CDR2 YSYEKL.

The table lists this clone with a few counts. This sequence joins TRBV7-3 and TRBJ2-7, with 13 bases matching TRBD2. V gave up 4 bases and J gave up 1 base; unmatched junction bases: 4. CDR3 length: 16 residues. The germline gives CDR1 SGHTA, CDR2 FQGTGA. DNA for the CDR3: TGTGCCAGCAGCTGGACTAGCGGGAGTGCATCCTACGAGCAGTACTTC. Its translation is CASSWTSGSASYEQYF.

Here the CDR3 reads CASSTSRDQPQHF. CDR3 DNA sequence: TGTGCCAGTAGTACCTCTCGGGATCAGCCCCAGCATTTT. The V gene is TRBV19, the J gene TRBJ1-5; D gene ambiguous. The CDR3 length is 13 residues. Per germline, CDR1 LNHDA and CDR2 SQIVND (reference sequence). With 4 bases removed from V and 5 bases from J, the gap between germline ends came to 9 bases.

The chain carries TRBV30 and TRBJ1-1, with D possibly matching TRBD1 (5 bases). V gave up 3 bases and J gave up 1 base, with 18 bases separating them. The germline CDR1 and CDR2 sequences are GTSNPN and SVGIG (reference sequence). This CDR3 spans 16 amino acids. The CDR3, as DNA: TGTGCCTGGAGCCAACCGAGGTGGGGGGGGAACACTGAAGCTTTCTTT. This translates into CAWSQPRWGGNTEAFF.

The V gene is TRBV5-1, the J gene TRBJ1-2; D is undetermined. Germline V gives CDR1 SGHRS, CDR2 YFSETQ. The ends were cut back, 3 bases at V and 3 bases at J, with 6 bases in the middle. The CDR3 loop spans 12 amino acids. CDR3 amino acids: CASSWGDYGYTF. The CDR3 region has the DNA TGCGCCAGCAGCTGGGGAGACTATGGCTACACCTTC.

The chain combines TRBV11-1 with TRBJ2-1; 12 nucleotides match TRBD2. Looked up from germline, CDR1 is SGHAT and CDR2 is FQDESV (reference sequence). J was trimmed by 3 bases and V by 6 bases; bases with no gene match: 9. The CDR3 runs to 17 residues. In DNA form, the CDR3 reads TGTGCCAGCAGTTTCTCTAGCGGGAGGGAAATCTACAATGAGCAGTTCTTC. This translates into CASSFSSGREIYNEQFF.

The chain has TRBV28 and TRBJ1-5; a weak D match, TRBD1 (5 bases). V was pared by 7 bases and J by 2 bases, with 15 bases between. CDR1 MDHEN and CDR2 SYDVKM come from the germline V gene. The CDR3 loop spans 15 amino acids. The CDR3, as DNA: TGTGCCAGCACCTCACCGGGGGAGGGCAATCAGCCCCAGCATTTT. Translation gives CASTSPGEGNQPQHF.

This sequence joins TRBV18 and TRBJ1-5; TRBD1 is a possible D gene (5 bases). Trimming removed 1 base from V and 0 bases from J, with 13 bases in between. This CDR3 region has 17 residues. Per the germline V gene, CDR1 is KGHSH and CDR2 is LQKENI. This CDR3 reads CASSPRAGTNSNQPQHF. The CDR3 DNA follows: TGTGCCAGCTCACCACGGGCAGGGACTAATAGCAATCAGCCCCAGCATTTT.

This chain joins TRBV19 and TRBJ2-7; TRBD2 agrees at 8 bases. CDR1 and CDR2 (germline): LNHDA, SQIVND (reference sequence). The CDR3 consists of 14 residues. V lost 4 bases, J lost 3 bases, and 5 bases stayed unmatched. CDR3 coding DNA: TGTGCCAGTAGTAACACCGGGACTAGCTACGAGCAGTACTTC. It is translated as CASSNTGTSYEQYF.

This clone was seen a single time. The chain uses TRBV10-3 and TRBJ1-4; tentative D call: TRBD1 (5 bases). This CDR3 is 13 amino acids long. Germline values: CDR1 ENHRY, CDR2 SYGVKD. Deletions cut 6 bases from V and 7 bases from J, with 12 bases between. CDR3 DNA: TGTGCCATCAGCTCGGGGGTGAGTGAAAAACTGTTTTTT. It yields the protein CAISSGVSEKLFF.

This clone has just a few counts. This chain uses TRBV11-3 with TRBJ1-1, with 7 bases fitting TRBD1. V was clipped by 5 bases and J by 4 bases; unmatched bases: 4. The CDR3 has 13 amino acids. The germline V gene has CDR1 SGHNT and CDR2 YENEEA. CDR3 sequence: CASSLNRGTEAFF. CDR3 DNA: TGTGCCAGCAGCCTTAACAGGGGCACTGAAGCTTTCTTT. Looking up the rest from reference TRBV11-3 and TRBJ1-1 gives the full variable domain: EAGVVQSPRYKIIEKKQPVAFWCNPISGHNTLYWYLQNLGQGPELLIRYENEEAVDDSQLPKDRFSAERLKGVDSTLKIQPAELGDSAVYLCASSLNRGTEAFFGQGTRLTVV.

The V and J genes are TRBV5-1 and TRBJ1-1; D is uncertain. The V and J ends lost 4 bases and 6 bases respectively, with 19 bases between them. Germline V gene data show CDR1 as SGHRS and CDR2 as YFSETQ. The CDR3 length is 15 residues. DNA for the CDR3: TGCGCCAGCAGCCTTACGGGCGGGTTTTTCGCTGAAGCTTTCTTT. Protein sequence: CASSLTGGFFAEAFF.

The V call is TRBV7-9, the J call TRBJ2-2; D remains unclear. Germline assignment: CDR1 SEHNR and CDR2 FQNEAQ (reference sequence). The CDR3 spans 11 residues. V lost 5 bases and J 9 bases, leaving 7 bases between the germline ends. The CDR3 DNA reads TGTGCCAGCAGCCTTCTTAGGGAGCTGTTTTTT. Residues: CASSLLRELFF.

The gene calls are TRBV2 and TRBJ1-4, with D unresolved. The J call may not be correct, given that the DNA end is closer to TRBJ2-2. CDR1 is SNHLY, CDR2 FYNNEI, per germline. CDR3 length: 11 amino acids. The CDR3 loop reads CASSAELELFF. The CDR3 DNA reads TGTGCCAGCAGTGCCGAGTTGGAGCTGTTTTTT.

This chain joins TRBV19 and TRBJ1-2; no reliable D call. Looked up from germline, CDR1 is LNHDA and CDR2 is SQIVND (reference sequence). CDR3 length: 15 residues. V gave up 8 bases and J gave up 4 bases, with 20 bases separating them. Here the CDR3 reads CASGILAGPVYGYTF. CDR3 in DNA: TGTGCCAGTGGGATTCTAGCGGGCCCGGTCTATGGCTACACCTTC.

CDR3 DNA sequence: TGTGCCAGCGGGGACAGGTACCTCTCCTACGAGCAGTACTTC. This gives the protein CASGDRYLSYEQYF. The rearrangement links TRBV27 to TRBJ2-7; 8 positions match TRBD1. Germline V gene lookup returns CDR1 MNHEY and CDR2 SMNVEV (reference sequence). This CDR3 has 14 residues. V trimming: 8 bases; J trimming: 0 bases; junction bases outside the gene matches: 6.

The J gene is TRBJ1-5, the V gene TRBV6-6, with 10 bases matching TRBD1. With 6 bases clipped from V and 6 bases from J, the junction kept 11 bases outside the gene matches. Per the germline V gene, CDR1 is MNHNY and CDR2 is SVGAGI (reference sequence). The CDR3 is 16 amino acids. CDR3 protein: CASSLGTRQGAQPQHF. The CDR3 DNA reads TGTGCCAGCAGCCTGGGGACCAGACAGGGGGCTCAGCCCCAGCATTTT.

The chain uses TRBV7-3 and TRBJ2-7, with TRBD2 identical over 11 bases. Germline-derived CDR1 and CDR2 are SGHTA and FQGTGA. Germline trimming cut 1 base from V and 1 base from J; bases unmatched to any gene: 9. The CDR3 is 18 amino acids. This CDR3 is CASSLRPSGTSGSYEQYF. CDR3 DNA: TGTGCCAGCAGCTTAAGGCCATCCGGGACTAGCGGTTCCTACGAGCAGTACTTC.

V is TRBV11-1 and J is TRBJ2-7; D call uncertain. Trimming removed 5 bases from V and 6 bases from J, with 20 bases in between. The CDR3 covers 15 residues. Per the germline V gene, CDR1 is SGHAT and CDR2 is FQDESV (reference sequence). The CDR3, as DNA: TGTGCCAGCAGCATAAACGACCCCAGAGGCAGCGAGCAGTACTTC. Translating gives CASSINDPRGSEQYF.

CDR3 sequence reads: CASREYTEAFF. Here the CDR3 DNA reads TGTGCCAGCAGAGAGTACACTGAAGCTTTCTTT. The chain recombines TRBV28 with TRBJ1-1; D ambiguous. The CDR3 length is 11 residues. Deletions cut 6 bases from V and 3 bases from J, with 5 bases between. Germline V CDR1 and CDR2: MDHEN, SYDVKM.

V usage is TRBV5-1 and J usage is TRBJ2-1; TRBD2 matches 15 bases. The CDR3 has 17 residues. The trim removed 3 bases at V and 1 base at J, leaving 2 bases unmatched. Germline CDR1 is SGHRS and CDR2 is YFSETQ. The CDR3 region is CASSSGLAGGSYNEQFF. The DNA for the CDR3 is TGCGCCAGCAGCTCCGGACTAGCGGGAGGGTCCTACAATGAGCAGTTCTTC.

The chain employs TRBV28 and TRBJ2-1; D might be TRBD1 (5 bases). Looked up from germline, CDR1 is MDHEN and CDR2 is SYDVKM. Trimming pared 5 bases from V and 10 bases from J, leaving 15 bases between. The CDR3 length is 13 residues. CDR3 in amino acids: CASSTHPGQEQFF. DNA of the CDR3: TGTGCCAGCAGTACCCACCCTGGACAAGAGCAGTTCTTC.

This chain uses TRBV7-9 with TRBJ2-3; a weak D match, TRBD2 (5 bases). The CDR3 covers 14 residues. CDR1 is SEHNR and CDR2 is FQNEAQ in the germline V gene (reference sequence). Deletions cut 4 bases from V and 4 bases from J, with 12 bases between. CDR3 sequence (DNA): TGTGCCAGCAGCTCCTCTACAGCGGCAGATACGCAGTATTTT. It codes for CASSSSTAADTQYF.

This rearrangement joins TRBV6-6 to TRBJ2-3, with D perhaps matching TRBD1 (5 bases). Deletions cut 6 bases from V and 2 bases from J, with 12 bases between. Germline CDR1 and CDR2: MNHNY and SVGAGI (reference sequence). The CDR3 is made up of 14 amino acids. The CDR3 here is CASSDGHLTDTQYF. DNA of the CDR3: TGTGCCAGCAGCGACGGACACCTCACAGATACGCAGTATTTT.